The 15 T cell receptor beta chains listed next were all sequenced from one sample in a study of T and B cells in COVID-19 patients. BIOMED2 TRB-A/B primer pools were used in multiplex TRB PCR. TCRdb processed the multiplex PCR reads anew with MiXCR; each CDR3 protein has one entry. The repertoire includes tens of thousands of distinct CDR3 sequences, approximately 29% of them detected once, and roughly 1.9% sits in the top ten. TRB was amplified from about 250-500 ng of blood genomic DNA. The specimen was blood. These TCRs come from a human donor who had recovered from COVID-19.

In its sample, this clonotype is medium-sized. The chain links TRBV19 to TRBJ2-5; D remains unclear. The germline V gene has CDR1 LNHDA and CDR2 SQIVND (reference sequence). This CDR3 is built from 11 residues. Trimming took off 7 bases at V and 4 bases at J, with 7 bases between the two ends. The CDR3 DNA sequence: TGTGCCAGTAAGTCCGGAGAGACCCAGTACTTC. It yields the protein CASKSGETQYF.

Only a few counts were recorded for this clonotype. This chain links TRBV27 with TRBJ2-3, with D possibly matching TRBD2 (7 bases). Per the germline V gene, CDR1 is MNHEY and CDR2 is SMNVEV (reference sequence). V was pared by 5 bases and J by 3 bases, with 21 bases between. This CDR3 comprises 17 residues. CDR3 in amino acids: CASSDFEGGGRTDTQYF. CDR3 DNA: TGTGCCAGCAGTGATTTCGAAGGGGGGGGCCGGACAGATACGCAGTATTTT.

The V gene is TRBV12-3 or TRBV12-4, the J gene TRBJ2-4; 15 bases align to TRBD2. The CDR3 is 18 residues long. Trimming took 4 bases from V and 1 from J; bases not matched to a gene: 5. The CDR3 bases are TGTGCCAGCAGTTCGGGACTAGCGGGGGGTATGGCCAAAAACATTCAGTACTTC. Amino acid sequence: CASSSGLAGGMAKNIQYF.

The sample holds many counts of this clonotype. The chain carries TRBV5-6 and TRBJ2-2; D perhaps matches TRBD1 (6 bases). The CDR3 extends over 13 amino acids. V was pared by 0 bases and J by 7 bases, with 7 bases between. Per germline, CDR1 SGHDT and CDR2 YYEEEE. Here the CDR3 reads CASSLGGLGELFF. The CDR3 DNA reads as TGTGCCAGCAGCTTGGGGGGGCTCGGGGAGCTGTTTTTT.

Only one count was recorded for this clonotype. This sequence joins TRBV24-1 and TRBJ2-3; 9 positions agree with TRBD2. J gave up 1 base and V 2 bases, and 12 bases lay outside the gene matches. This CDR3 has 19 residues. Per germline, CDR1 KGHDR and CDR2 SFDVKD. The CDR3 coding sequence is TGTGCCACCAGTGATTCACTGAAGATTATAGCGGGGGGCACAGATACGCAGTATTTT. It specifies CATSDSLKIIAGGTDTQYF.

This clonotype was counted a few times. The gene calls are TRBV5-6 and TRBJ2-5, with D hard to call. The CDR3 has 12 residues. Trimming stripped 4 bases from V and 1 base from J, with 5 bases between. CDR1 and CDR2 (germline): SGHDT, YYEEEE. The DNA for the CDR3 is TGTGCCAGCAGCCCCCTCCAAGAGACCCAGTACTTC. Amino acids: CASSPLQETQYF.

This clonotype was recorded a few times. The J gene is TRBJ2-3, the V gene TRBV6-5; 9 nucleotides align to TRBD2. CDR3 length equals 13 residues. Germline CDR1 is MNHEY and CDR2 is SVGAGI. J was trimmed by 10 bases and V by 2 bases; bases with no gene match: 4. For the CDR3, the DNA is TGTGCCAGCAGTTACCAACTAGCGGGTTCGCAGTATTTT. This gives the protein CASSYQLAGSQYF.

Turning to this clonotype: This may stem from a read error, because a much larger clone lies one nucleotide away. The chain links TRBV18 to TRBJ2-3; the match to TRBD2 covers 8 bases. Per the germline V gene, CDR1 is KGHSH and CDR2 is LQKENI. The CDR3 loop spans 15 amino acids. Here the CDR3 DNA reads TGTGCCAGCCCACCACCGGGACTAGATACAGATACGCAGTATTTT. Its protein product is CASPPPGLDTDTQYF.

This clonotype was observed a handful of times. V and J are TRBV12-3 or TRBV12-4 and TRBJ1-1; D not resolved. The V gene lost 3 bases and the J gene lost 4 bases, with 9 bases spanning the gap. The CDR3 is made up of 13 amino acids. CDR3 sequence (DNA): TGTGCCAGCAGTTTCCCCTACTCCACTGAAGCTTTCTTT. This translates into CASSFPYSTEAFF.

This clonotype is termed medium-sized. The rearrangement uses TRBV6-5 and TRBJ2-6; 8 nucleotides match TRBD1. The CDR3 length is 16 residues. The germline V gene has CDR1 MNHEY and CDR2 SVGAGI. Trimming took 5 bases from V and 4 from J; bases not matched to a gene: 7. Written as DNA, the CDR3 is TGTGCCAGCAGTGAACACAGGGGGACCGGGGCCAACGTCCTGACTTTC. As protein: CASSEHRGTGANVLTF.

This clonotype was seen ten or more times. J is TRBJ1-6 and V is TRBV19, with a weak D call TRBD1 (6 bases). Trimming took off 6 bases at V and 5 bases at J, with 17 bases between the two ends. The CDR3 length is 16 residues. Germline V gene sequence: CDR1 LNHDA, CDR2 SQIVND (reference sequence). DNA of the CDR3: TGTGCCAGTAGCCGGCGGGGGGCGCAGAATAATTCACCCCTCCACTTT. It translates to CASSRRGAQNNSPLHF. The full variable domain, with the rest looked up from reference TRBV19 and TRBJ1-6, is DGGITQSPKYLFRKEGQNVTLSCEQNLNHDAMYWYRQDPGQGLRLIYYSQIVNDFQKGDIAEGYSVSREKKESFPLTVTSAQKNPTAFYLCASSRRGAQNNSPLHFGNGTRLTVT.

This clonotype is classed as large (0.1 to 1%). The V and J genes are TRBV29-1 and TRBJ2-7, with 9 bases matching TRBD1. Trimming took 6 bases from V and 7 from J; bases not matched to a gene: 10. This CDR3 is built from 13 residues. CDR1 and CDR2 (germline): SQVTM, ANQGSEA. This CDR3 reads CSVPGQGLGEQYF. Here the CDR3 DNA reads TGCAGCGTGCCGGGACAGGGCCTAGGGGAGCAGTACTTC.

V and J are TRBV7-9 and TRBJ1-2; 10 nucleotides align to TRBD1. V lost 5 bases and J lost 4; bases outside the gene matches: 7. This CDR3 is built from 15 residues. Germline V gives CDR1 SEHNR, CDR2 FQNEAQ (reference sequence). The CDR3 is CASSGSTGGGYGYTF. The CDR3 bases are TGTGCCAGCAGCGGTTCGACAGGGGGCGGCTATGGCTACACCTTC.

As for this clonotype: This may come from a read error, since a much larger clone is one base off. The chain recombines TRBV7-6 with TRBJ2-3; 7 bases agree with TRBD2. Germline loops: CDR1 SGHVS, CDR2 FNYEAQ. The CDR3 consists of 15 residues. The trim removed 4 bases at V and 5 bases at J, leaving 9 bases unmatched. The CDR3 bases are TGTGCCAGCAGCTCGACGGGACTATCCAAAGATACGCAGTATTTT. The encoded protein is CASSSTGLSKDTQYF.

The chain links TRBV12-3 or TRBV12-4 to TRBJ1-1; TRBD1 is a possible D gene (5 bases). CDR3 length: 12 residues. V was clipped by 1 base and J by 6 bases, with 6 bases between them. This CDR3 reads CASSLGGAEAFF. The CDR3, as DNA: TGTGCCAGCAGTTTAGGGGGGGCTGAAGCTTTCTTT.